The TCR beta chain described here comes from a study of cytomegalovirus exposure and HLA in healthy donors. Findings and limits, study-wide: A few chains linked to CMV were shown in vitro to be specific for CMV antigens. In a later analysis, several top co-occurrence clusters appeared linked to parvovirus B19, influenza, CMV and Epstein-Barr virus. The classifier reportedly diagnosed cytomegalovirus status with high specificity and sensitivity.

Trimming took off 11 bases at V and 9 bases at J, with 17 bases between the two ends. This CDR3 contains 12 residues. From germline, CDR1 is ENHRY and CDR2 SYGVKD. Healthy bone marrow donors made up the cohort. As for this clone: No antigen is known for it.

This PCR relied on a set of 60 Vbeta primers and 13 Jbeta primers. Method: immunoSEQ multiplex PCR; TCRdb's copy keeps in-frame clones and lacks some. The sample records some 150,000 clones, about 79% being singletons. Sequenced sample: PBMCs. The chain couples TRBV10-3 to TRBJ2-1; a weak D match, TRBD1 (7 bases). This TCR was sampled from a female donor in good health and CMV-seropositive. CDR3 bases: TGTGCCGCAAAAGGGGGCGGGGTTGAGCAGTTCTTC. This gives the protein CAAKGGGVEQFF.